Sequencing of this T cell receptor beta chain was carried out in a study of siplizumab effects on memory and regulatory T cells. Study-level results: Whether the proliferating Tregs (from siplizumab cultures) were suppressive was not confirmed. Unstimulated subsets contained matches for only a minor fraction of alloreactive clones. Naive T cells apparently outstripped memory cells in diversity and seemed major alloresponse contributors. Under siplizumab, alloreactive sequences traced to unstimulated CD4+ memory cells were significantly reduced.

Generated by immunoSEQ multiplex PCR, the TCRdb table keeps only in-frame clones and is missing some. The sample yields around 77,000 clones, 91% seen once. The germline V and J ends were trimmed by 6 bases and 0 bases, with 12 bases remaining between them. The CDR3 extends over 15 amino acids. Germline V CDR1 and CDR2: MNHEY, SMNVEV (reference sequence). For this clone: Its antigen is still unknown.

This clonotype was sampled from a human donor in good health. The chain uses TRBV27 and TRBJ2-1; D is unclear. Material: CD8+ T cells sorted from blood. The CDR3 DNA reads as TGTGCCAGCAGAGCGAGTTCGGACTCCTACAATGAGCAGTTCTTC. Translation gives CASRASSDSYNEQFF.